This TCR beta chain was recorded in a study of regulatory T cells in long-lasting Graves disease. Time point denoted: newly diagnosed GD, antithyroid drugs for less than 3 months. Scientists built the TCR library using RNA that was extracted from PBMCs. According to the study, TCR beta libraries were built with iRepertoire HTBI primers and CDR3-region Arm-PCR. TCRdb reprocessed the multiplex PCR reads via MiXCR and lists one record per CDR3 protein. The sample holds approximately 400,000 distinct CDR3 sequences; about 16% are singletons and the top ten take 16%. V gave up 0 bases and J gave up 2 bases, with 13 bases separating them. Looked up from germline, CDR1 is LGHDT and CDR2 is YNNKEL (reference sequence). This CDR3 has 17 amino acids. This same sample was also part of a study on T cells in Graves' hyperthyroidism and ophthalmopathy. As that report states: The patients, who ranged from 18 to 65 in age, presented with newly diagnosed hyperthyroidism lasting under 2 months. The HTBI primer set was used in a first-round RT-PCR of the TCR CDR3.

The chain employs TRBV3-1 and TRBJ1-4; D remains unclear. The source material was peripheral blood mononuclear cells (PBMCs), sampled at new diagnosis, from a patient treated with antithyroid drugs. The clonotype originates from a woman in her thirties with Graves disease. The CDR3: CASSQDLGGLTNEKLFF. CDR3 nucleotides: TGTGCCAGCAGCCAAGATTTAGGAGGTCTGACTAATGAAAAACTGTTTTTT.